This is a list of T cell receptor beta chains from one sample in a study of blood T cell repertoires in COVID-19. Sequenced by immunoSEQ multiplex PCR; TCRdb stores in-frame clones only, minus some. The profile covers 250,000 or so clones, with approximately 84% appearing a single time and 1.5% to 2% taken by the ten largest. The sample taken for sequencing was PBMCs or T cells enriched from blood (not recorded which). These receptor sequences come from a man aged 55 to 70 who had recovered from COVID-19. Both conserved end residues are part of each CDR3. Fields, in order: J gene, D gene, V gene, clone size, CDR3 protein, CDR3 DNA. The D gene is left open where the match is weak. Only some rows state a clone size, as once, few, many or a class for expanded clones.

J: TRBJ2-7; D: NA; V: TRBV6-5; size: NA; CDR3: CATFGQFGYEQYF; DNA: TGTGCCACCTTCGGACAGTTTGGGTACGAGCAGTACTTC
J: TRBJ1-2; D: TRBD1; V: TRBV9; size: once; CDR3: CASSAGQGLIGYTF; DNA: TGTGCCAGCAGCGCCGGACAGGGTCTAATCGGCTACACCTTC
J: TRBJ2-1; D: TRBD2; V: TRBV7-2; size: NA; CDR3: CASSSRLAGGPDEQFF; DNA: TGTGCCAGCAGCTCTCGACTAGCGGGGGGGCCAGATGAGCAGTTCTTC
J: TRBJ2-3; D: NA; V: TRBV5-1; size: NA; CDR3: CASSLGLSDTQYF; DNA: TGCGCCAGCAGCTTGGGACTATCGGATACGCAGTATTTT
J: TRBJ1-2; D: TRBD1; V: TRBV4-3; size: NA; CDR3: CASSLDRGRGYGYTF; DNA: TGCGCCAGCAGCCTCGACAGGGGGCGCGGCTATGGCTACACCTTC
J: TRBJ2-7; D: TRBD1; V: TRBV30; size: NA; CDR3: CAWSQGDEQYF; DNA: TGTGCCTGGAGTCAGGGGGACGAGCAGTACTTC
J: TRBJ1-6; D: TRBD1; V: TRBV7-2; size: few; CDR3: CASSSRQGNSPLHF; DNA: TGTGCCAGCAGTTCCCGACAGGGTAATTCACCCCTCCACTTT
J: TRBJ2-3; D: TRBD2; V: TRBV11-2; size: NA; CDR3: CASSFVAGGPITDTQYF; DNA: TGTGCCAGCAGCTTTGTCGCGGGGGGGCCTATCACAGATACGCAGTATTTT
J: TRBJ2-3; D: NA; V: TRBV9; size: NA; CDR3: CASSPPLEATDTQYF; DNA: TGTGCCAGCAGCCCTCCCCTGGAGGCTACAGATACGCAGTATTTT
J: TRBJ1-5; D: NA; V: TRBV19; size: NA; CDR3: CASSIKGGYQPQHF; DNA: TGTGCCAGTAGTATAAAAGGGGGTTATCAGCCCCAGCATTTT
J: TRBJ1-1; D: NA; V: TRBV7-2; size: NA; CDR3: CASSLATGNTEAFF; DNA: TGTGCCAGCAGCTTAGCGACGGGGAACACTGAAGCTTTCTTT